In this sample, the clone carrying this TCR beta chain turned up many times. Its specificity is unknown. The data belong to a study of tumor and adjacent non-tumor tissue in lung cancer. Study-level results: Tumor tissue had significantly higher TCR diversity than normal lung.

TCRbeta libraries were built with three rounds of nested PCR, modified from ARM-PCR. Each CDR3 protein is one row after TCRdb ran MiXCR on the multiplex PCR reads. The repertoire holds about 85,000 distinct CDR3 sequences, with roughly three fifths as singletons. Germline CDR1 reads SGHRS; CDR2 reads YFSETQ. V lost 5 bases to trimming and J lost 7 bases; unmatched junction nucleotides: 6. This CDR3 has 14 residues. The template was RNA from unsorted bulk tissue. V gene TRBV5-1 combines with J gene TRBJ2-2; 9 nucleotides agree with TRBD1. Sequences were obtained from lung tumor tissue. This receptor was identified in a man between 70 and 80 years old with non-small cell lung cancer. CDR3 protein: CASRPGQGIGELFF. DNA for the CDR3: TGCGCCAGCAGGCCGGGACAGGGTATCGGGGAGCTGTTTTTT.